The 31 T cell receptor beta chains below were found in one sample sequenced in a study of patients and donors after allogeneic stem cell transplantation. Each CDR3 protein gets one entry after TCRdb re-called the RT-PCR reads with MiXCR. The table shows about a million distinct CDR3 sequences, with about a sixth occurring only once. The sequenced sample consisted of blood, either unsorted or a sorted T cell fraction (not recorded which). These receptors all stem from a human donor who was either an allogeneic HSCT recipient or a stem cell or donor lymphocyte infusion donor (not recorded which). It is not recorded whose cells these are; they may come from a transplant donor.

This clonotype has more than one count but fewer than ten. CDR3 protein: CSARDPRSSGRAGSYEQYF. CDR3 DNA sequence: TGCAGTGCTAGAGATCCAAGGTCTAGCGGGAGGGCAGGCTCCTACGAGCAGTACTTC. The chain combines TRBV20-1 with TRBJ2-7; TRBD2 aligns across 12 bases. The CDR3 loop spans 19 amino acids. Germline CDR1 and CDR2: DFQATT and SNEGSKA (reference sequence). V trimming: 0 bases; J trimming: 0 bases; junction bases outside the gene matches: 12.

V is TRBV20-1 and J is TRBJ2-7; tentatively, D is TRBD2 (6 bases). Looked up from germline, CDR1 is DFQATT and CDR2 is SNEGSKA (reference sequence). The CDR3 has 13 residues. The germline V and J ends were trimmed by 0 bases and 7 bases, with 13 bases remaining between them. The CDR3 sequence is CSARDRLGWEQYF. The CDR3 nucleotides read TGCAGTGCTAGAGATCGACTAGGCTGGGAGCAGTACTTC.

This clonotype was observed a few times. The chain is built from TRBV27 and TRBJ1-1; TRBD1 is a possible D gene (5 bases). Trimming cost V 4 bases and J 6 bases, with 12 bases left between them. There are 13 residues in the CDR3. CDR1 MNHEY and CDR2 SMNVEV come from the germline V gene (reference sequence). For the CDR3, the DNA is TGTGCCAGCAGTTCGGGGGGGATTTCTGAAGCTTTCTTT. Protein product: CASSSGGISEAFF.

This chain connects TRBV5-5 to TRBJ1-2; possible D gene TRBD1, 5 bases. The CDR3 covers 15 residues. Trimming stripped 0 bases from V and 4 bases from J, with 13 bases between. Germline loops: CDR1 SGHKS, CDR2 YYEKEE (reference sequence). The CDR3 spells CASSLEGALGYGYTF. The CDR3 region has the DNA TGTGCCAGCAGCTTGGAAGGGGCGCTCGGCTATGGCTACACCTTC.

This clonotype has just a few counts. The chain recombines TRBV2 with TRBJ2-1; the match to TRBD2 covers 8 bases. The V gene's germline CDR1 is SNHLY and CDR2 FYNNEI. The J segment lost 6 bases and the V segment lost 9 bases, leaving 13 bases of the junction unmatched. The CDR3 is 15 residues long. This CDR3 reads CASLGRREVFNEQFF. The CDR3 DNA sequence: TGTGCCAGTCTAGGTAGGCGGGAGGTCTTCAATGAGCAGTTCTTC.

The table lists this clonotype with many counts. The J gene is TRBJ2-7, the V gene TRBV28; 10 bases line up with TRBD1. The CDR3 loop spans 14 amino acids. The J segment lost 1 base and the V segment lost 6 bases, leaving 3 bases of the junction unmatched. The germline gives CDR1 MDHEN, CDR2 SYDVKM. This chain's CDR3 is CASRPGQGSYEQYF. CDR3 nucleotides: TGTGCCAGCAGACCGGGACAGGGGTCCTACGAGCAGTACTTC. The full variable domain, with the rest looked up from reference TRBV28 and TRBJ2-7, is DVKVTQSSRYLVKRTGEKVFLECVQDMDHENMFWYRQDPGLGLRLIYFSYDVKMKEKGDIPEGYSVSREKKERFSLILESASTNQTSMYLCASRPGQGSYEQYFGPGTRLTVT.

The CDR3 sequence is CASSFGTSEAQYF. The CDR3 coding sequence is TGCGCCAGCAGCTTCGGGACTAGCGAAGCGCAGTACTTC. The chain links TRBV5-1 to TRBJ2-7, with 10 bases lining up with TRBD2. V gave up 2 bases and J gave up 9 bases; unmatched junction bases: 5. Germline values: CDR1 SGHRS, CDR2 YFSETQ. The CDR3 totals 13 residues.

This clonotype has only a few counts. The chain couples TRBV29-1 to TRBJ1-1; tentatively, D is TRBD1 (5 bases). This CDR3 is 13 amino acids long. Germline V gives CDR1 SQVTM, CDR2 ANQGSEA. Trimming shortened V by 8 bases and J by 0 bases, and 13 bases separated the two germline ends. The DNA for the CDR3 is TGCAGCTCCCGCCAGGGAATGAACACTGAAGCTTTCTTT. Translated: CSSRQGMNTEAFF.

J is TRBJ2-7 and V is TRBV20-1, with a tentative D call TRBD2 (5 bases). The germline CDR1 and CDR2 sequences are DFQATT and SNEGSKA (reference sequence). The CDR3 contains 14 residues. V was pared by 0 bases and J by 3 bases, with 12 bases between. The CDR3 DNA sequence: TGCAGTGCTAGAGATGGAGGAACCGACTACGAGCAGTACTTC. Protein product: CSARDGGTDYEQYF.

This rearrangement joins TRBV4-3 to TRBJ1-1, with 12 bases identical to TRBD1. In germline, CDR1 is LGHNA, CDR2 YSLEER. The CDR3 has 18 amino acids. After removal of 3 bases from V and 2 bases from J, the junction contained 10 bases not matched to a gene. The CDR3 DNA reads as TGCGCCAGCAGCCATAGAACCGGGACAGGGGGCTTTAACACTGAAGCTTTCTTT. This sequence encodes CASSHRTGTGGFNTEAFF.

This clonotype was recorded a few times. The CDR3 loop reads CASSPVAGTSVREQFF. The CDR3 coding sequence is TGTGCCAGCAGCCCTGTTGCGGGGACCTCCGTCCGTGAGCAGTTCTTC. The chain has TRBV27 and TRBJ2-1, with TRBD2 as a possible D gene (6 bases). The CDR3 has 16 amino acids. From germline, CDR1 is MNHEY and CDR2 SMNVEV (reference sequence). With 6 bases removed from V and 9 bases from J, the gap between germline ends came to 24 bases.

This chain links TRBV6-1 with TRBJ2-7; TRBD2 matches at 7 bases. With V trimmed by 7 bases and J by 0 bases, 12 bases remained unmatched. Germline V gene lookup returns CDR1 MNHNS and CDR2 SASEGT. The CDR3 has 16 residues. CDR3 bases: TGTGCCAGCATAGCTGGTGGCGGGAGATACTCCTACGAGCAGTACTTC. As protein: CASIAGGGRYSYEQYF.

V and J are TRBV6-1 and TRBJ1-2; 7 nucleotides align to TRBD1. Germline-derived CDR1 and CDR2 are MNHNS and SASEGT. This CDR3 is 14 amino acids long. Losses at the gene ends were 6 bases for V and 2 bases for J; bases not matched to a gene: 6. The CDR3 sequence: CASRPDRRNYGYTF. DNA for the CDR3: TGTGCCAGCAGACCGGACAGGCGCAACTATGGCTACACCTTC.

This clonotype was counted many times. The genes are TRBV24-1 and TRBJ1-1, with D hard to call. Per germline, CDR1 KGHDR and CDR2 SFDVKD. V lost 4 bases to trimming and J lost 2 bases, with 7 bases between them. This CDR3 has 13 residues. The CDR3 region has the DNA TGTGCCACCAGTGAACGGGGAAACACTGAAGCTTTCTTT. Translated: CATSERGNTEAFF.

This clonotype came up a few times. The chain has TRBV9 and TRBJ1-5; D is ambiguous. The CDR3 has 10 amino acids. Germline CDR1 and CDR2: SGDLS and YYNGEE. V shed 9 bases and J shed 10 bases, with 11 bases lying between them. CDR3 region: CAIPWIPQHF. DNA for the CDR3: TGTGCCATCCCGTGGATACCCCAGCATTTT.

This clonotype came up a few times. The chain couples TRBV6-2 or TRBV6-3 to TRBJ2-3, with 14 bases matching TRBD2. The CDR3 extends over 19 amino acids. V was pared by 6 bases and J by 2 bases, with 13 bases of the junction left unmatched. The germline CDR1 and CDR2 sequences are MNHEY and SVGEGT. The CDR3 sequence: CASSPIPRGLAGVTDTQYF. The CDR3 DNA sequence: TGTGCCAGCAGCCCCATACCAAGGGGACTAGCGGGGGTCACAGATACGCAGTATTTT.

Worth noting for this clonotype: A read error may account for a junction end that differs from germline. J is TRBJ2-1 and V is TRBV28, with 7 bases lining up with TRBD1. Per the germline V gene, CDR1 is MDHEN and CDR2 is SYDVKM. The CDR3 runs to 10 residues. The CDR3: CASEDREEVF. CDR3 nucleotide sequence: TGTGCCAGCGAAGACAGGGAAGAGGTCTTC.

This clonotype has at least ten counts. The chain is built from TRBV12-3 or TRBV12-4 and TRBJ1-4; the D is unclear. Trimming left V 5 bases short and J 4 bases short, with 11 bases between. The CDR3 extends over 14 amino acids. CDR3 nucleotides: TGTGCCAGCAGTCCCCGACGGTATAATGAAAAACTGTTTTTT. Protein: CASSPRRYNEKLFF.

The genes are TRBV4-1 and TRBJ2-1, with D possibly matching TRBD2 (5 bases). Germline V lookup: CDR1 MGHRA, CDR2 YSYEKL. Trimming removed 4 bases from V and 5 bases from J, with 18 bases in between. CDR3 length: 16 residues. The CDR3 here is CASSRLPSGDNNEQFF. CDR3 nucleotide sequence: TGCGCCAGCAGCCGCCTCCCAAGCGGAGATAACAATGAGCAGTTCTTC.

V gene TRBV5-1 combines with J gene TRBJ1-1; 7 nucleotides line up with TRBD1. Germline V gene lookup returns CDR1 SGHRS and CDR2 YFSETQ. V trimming: 0 bases; J trimming: 0 bases; junction bases outside the gene matches: 11. The CDR3 spans 18 residues. For the CDR3, the DNA is TGCGCCAGCAGCTTGGCCGTCAGGGGGATCGGAATGAACACTGAAGCTTTCTTT. Encoded protein: CASSLAVRGIGMNTEAFF.

This clonotype was recorded a few times. The V call is TRBV25-1, the J call TRBJ2-7; D is possibly TRBD2 (6 bases). CDR1 is MGHDK and CDR2 is SYGVNS in the germline V gene. The germline V and J ends were trimmed by 8 bases and 2 bases, with 16 bases remaining between them. The CDR3 runs to 14 residues. CDR3 sequence: CASGGETLTYEQYF. CDR3 sequence (DNA): TGTGCCAGCGGCGGGGAGACCCTCACCTACGAGCAGTACTTC.

This clonotype was observed a handful of times. At one end, the junction sequence differs from germline, possibly due to a read error. This rearrangement joins TRBV20-1 to TRBJ2-5; the D gene is possibly TRBD2 (5 bases). Germline CDR1 DFQATT, CDR2 SNEGSKA (reference sequence). CDR3 length: 14 amino acids. The CDR3 coding sequence is TGCAGTGCTACCGCCCACGGGATGGTGGAGACACAGTACTTC. This translates into CSATAHGMVETQYF.

The sample holds one count of this clonotype. The chain couples TRBV20-1 to TRBJ2-7; tentative D call: TRBD2 (6 bases). This CDR3 has 15 residues. The ends were cut back, 0 bases at V and 4 bases at J, with 16 bases in the middle. CDR1 DFQATT and CDR2 SNEGSKA come from the germline V gene (reference sequence). CDR3 bases: TGCAGTGCTAGAGATCTGGCGACTAGTAAGTACGAGCAGTACTTC. Translation: CSARDLATSKYEQYF.

This clonotype turned up a few times. The chain joins TRBV15 to TRBJ1-1; the D is unclear. This CDR3 is built from 14 residues. Trimming took off 1 base at V and 0 bases at J, with 6 bases between the two ends. Germline V gives CDR1 LNHNV, CDR2 YYDKDF (reference sequence). DNA of the CDR3: TGTGCCACCAGCAGAGGCCCCATGAACACTGAAGCTTTCTTT. Protein product: CATSRGPMNTEAFF.

The gene calls are TRBV20-1 and TRBJ2-5, with unresolved D. Deletions cut 6 bases from V and 0 bases from J, with 8 bases between. CDR3 size: 12 residues. Germline V gene sequence: CDR1 DFQATT, CDR2 SNEGSKA (reference sequence). The CDR3, as DNA: TGCAGTGCCCTCCGGAACCAAGAGACCCAGTACTTC. Translating gives CSALRNQETQYF.

The chain is built from TRBV12-3 or TRBV12-4 and TRBJ1-1, with D hard to call. Trimming removed 3 bases at V and 2 bases at J, with 10 bases between. This CDR3 contains 14 residues. DNA of the CDR3: TGTGCCAGCAGTTTTCTGGGCTCCAACACTGAAGCTTTCTTT. Translating gives CASSFLGSNTEAFF.

The genes are TRBV12-3 or TRBV12-4 and TRBJ1-6; 7 nucleotides agree with TRBD1. V was pared by 3 bases and J by 10 bases, with 15 bases of the junction left unmatched. This CDR3 has 17 amino acids. The CDR3 sequence is CASSFRGSQNIGSPLHF. CDR3 DNA sequence: TGTGCCAGCAGTTTCAGGGGGAGCCAGAATATTGGATCACCCCTCCACTTT.

This clonotype has a handful of counts. The chain employs TRBV12-3 or TRBV12-4 and TRBJ2-6; D possibly uses TRBD1 or TRBD2 (6 bases each). With 7 bases removed from V and 0 bases from J, the gap between germline ends came to 13 bases. The CDR3 runs to 16 residues. The CDR3 DNA reads as TGTGCCAGCAAACCTACGGGGGCCTCTGGGGCCAACGTCCTGACTTTC. As protein: CASKPTGASGANVLTF.

This clonotype was detected a few times. The chain uses TRBV9 and TRBJ1-1; the D is unclear. Germline CDR1 and CDR2: SGDLS and YYNGEE. This CDR3 has 15 residues. Trimming shortened V by 3 bases and J by 4 bases, and 16 bases separated the two germline ends. The CDR3 protein is CASSDLRTPGTEAFF. The DNA for the CDR3 is TGTGCCAGCAGCGATCTCCGCACCCCGGGCACTGAAGCTTTCTTT.

The chain is built from TRBV5-1 and TRBJ2-7; no reliable D call. Germline values: CDR1 SGHRS, CDR2 YFSETQ. The CDR3 sequence is 13 residues long. Trimming shortened V by 0 bases and J by 4 bases, and 8 bases separated the two germline ends. CDR3 nucleotide sequence: TGCGCCAGCAGCTTGGACCATAAATACGAGCAGTACTTC. It is translated as CASSLDHKYEQYF.

The chain recombines TRBV7-3 with TRBJ2-1; 8 positions agree with TRBD2. The CDR3 spans 16 residues. The V segment lost 1 base and the J segment 8 bases; nucleotides outside the gene matches: 10. CDR1 and CDR2 (germline): SGHTA, FQGTGA. This CDR3 is CASSLISSSGLHEQFF. The CDR3 DNA follows: TGTGCCAGCAGCTTAATCTCGTCTAGCGGGCTCCATGAGCAGTTCTTC.